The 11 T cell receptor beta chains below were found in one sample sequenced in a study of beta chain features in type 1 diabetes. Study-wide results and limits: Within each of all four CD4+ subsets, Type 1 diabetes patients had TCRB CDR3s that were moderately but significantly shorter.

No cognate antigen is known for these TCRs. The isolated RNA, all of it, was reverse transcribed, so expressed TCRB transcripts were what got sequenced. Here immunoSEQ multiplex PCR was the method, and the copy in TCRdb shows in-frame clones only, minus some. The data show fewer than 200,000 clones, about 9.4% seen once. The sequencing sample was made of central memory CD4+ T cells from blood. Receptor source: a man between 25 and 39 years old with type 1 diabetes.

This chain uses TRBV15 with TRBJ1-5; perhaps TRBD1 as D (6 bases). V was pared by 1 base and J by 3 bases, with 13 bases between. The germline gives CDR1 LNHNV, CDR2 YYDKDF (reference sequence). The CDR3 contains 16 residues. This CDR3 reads CATSRGGGRDNQPQHF. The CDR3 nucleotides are TGTGCCACCAGCAGAGGGGGGGGGCGCGACAATCAGCCCCAGCATTTT. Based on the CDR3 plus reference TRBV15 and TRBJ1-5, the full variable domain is DAMVIQNPRYQVTQFGKPVTLSCSQTLNHNVMYWYQQKSSQAPKLLFHYYDKDFNNEADTPDNFQSRRPNTSFCFLDIRSPGLGDTAMYLCATSRGGGRDNQPQHFGDGTRLSIL.

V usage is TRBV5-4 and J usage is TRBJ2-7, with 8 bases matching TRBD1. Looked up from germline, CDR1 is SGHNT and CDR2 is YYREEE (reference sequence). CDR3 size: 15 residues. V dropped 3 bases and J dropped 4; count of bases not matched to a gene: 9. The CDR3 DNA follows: TGTGCCAGCAGCTCGAAGGACAGGGACGGGTACGAGCAGTACTTC. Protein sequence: CASSSKDRDGYEQYF.

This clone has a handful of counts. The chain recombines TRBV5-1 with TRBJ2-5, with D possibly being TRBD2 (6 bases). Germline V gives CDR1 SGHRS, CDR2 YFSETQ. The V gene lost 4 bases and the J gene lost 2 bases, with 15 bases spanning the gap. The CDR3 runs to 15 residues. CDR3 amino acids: CASSVIGTSQETQYF. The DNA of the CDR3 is TGCGCCAGCAGCGTAATCGGGACTTCTCAAGAGACCCAGTACTTC.

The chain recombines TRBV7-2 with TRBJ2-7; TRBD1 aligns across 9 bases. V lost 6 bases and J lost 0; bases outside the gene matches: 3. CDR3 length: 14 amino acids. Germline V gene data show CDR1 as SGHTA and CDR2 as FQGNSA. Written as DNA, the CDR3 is TGTGCCAGCAGTCGGACAGGGGCCTCCTACGAGCAGTACTTC. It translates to CASSRTGASYEQYF.

The CDR3 DNA is TGTGCCAGTAGCGGCTTTAGCACAGATACGCAGTATTTT. Its protein is CASSGFSTDTQYF. V is TRBV27 and J is TRBJ2-3, with TRBD2 as a possible D gene (6 bases). V shed 9 bases and J shed 0 bases, with 10 bases lying between them. The CDR3 sequence is 13 residues long. Germline CDR1 and CDR2: MNHEY and SMNVEV (reference sequence).

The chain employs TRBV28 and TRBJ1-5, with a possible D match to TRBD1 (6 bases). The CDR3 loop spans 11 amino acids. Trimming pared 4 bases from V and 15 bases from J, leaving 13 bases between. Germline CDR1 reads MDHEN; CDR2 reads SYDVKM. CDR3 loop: CASSYRDHGHF. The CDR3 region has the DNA TGTGCCAGCAGTTACAGGGACCACGGGCATTTT.

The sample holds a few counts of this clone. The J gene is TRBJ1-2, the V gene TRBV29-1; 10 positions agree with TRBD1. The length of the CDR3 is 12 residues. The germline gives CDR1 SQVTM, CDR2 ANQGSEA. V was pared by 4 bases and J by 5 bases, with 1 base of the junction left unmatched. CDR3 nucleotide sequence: TGCAGCGTTGCGGGACAGGGGTATGGCTACACCTTC. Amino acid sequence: CSVAGQGYGYTF. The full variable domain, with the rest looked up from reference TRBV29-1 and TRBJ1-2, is SAVISQKPSRDICQRGTSLTIQCQVDSQVTMMFWYRQQPGQSLTLIATANQGSEATYESGFVIDKFPISRPNLTFSTLTVSNMSPEDSSIYLCSVAGQGYGYTFGSGTRLTVV.

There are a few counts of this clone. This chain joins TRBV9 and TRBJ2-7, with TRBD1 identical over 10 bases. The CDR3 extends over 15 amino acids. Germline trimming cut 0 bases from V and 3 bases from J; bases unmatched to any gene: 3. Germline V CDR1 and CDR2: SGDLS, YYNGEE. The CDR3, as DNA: TGTGCCAGCAGCGTAGGACAGGGGGCAGGCTACGAGCAGTACTTC. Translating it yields CASSVGQGAGYEQYF.

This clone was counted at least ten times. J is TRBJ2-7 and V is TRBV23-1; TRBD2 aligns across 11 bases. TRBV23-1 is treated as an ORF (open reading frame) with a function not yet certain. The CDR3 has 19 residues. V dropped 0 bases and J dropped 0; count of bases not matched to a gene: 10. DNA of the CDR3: TGCGCCAGCAGTCAATCGACGACTAGCGGGAATAGGAGCTCCTACGAGCAGTACTTC. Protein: CASSQSTTSGNRSSYEQYF.

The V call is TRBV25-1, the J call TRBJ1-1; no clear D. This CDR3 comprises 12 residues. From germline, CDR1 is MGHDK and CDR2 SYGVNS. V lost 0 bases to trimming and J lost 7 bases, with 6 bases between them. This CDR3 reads CASSEYRDEAFF. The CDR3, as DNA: TGTGCCAGCAGTGAATATAGAGATGAAGCTTTCTTT.

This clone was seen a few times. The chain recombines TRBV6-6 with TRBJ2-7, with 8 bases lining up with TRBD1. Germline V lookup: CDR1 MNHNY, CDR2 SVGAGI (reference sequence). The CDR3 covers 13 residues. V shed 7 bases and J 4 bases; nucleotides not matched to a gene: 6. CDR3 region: CASTGQEIYEQYF. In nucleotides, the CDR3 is TGTGCCAGCACGGGACAGGAGATATACGAGCAGTACTTC.